The 25 T cell receptor beta chains presented below share a single source sample, sequenced in a study of shared clonotypes between healthy human individuals. TCRdb's copy holds only in-frame clones and misses some; the assay was immunoSEQ multiplex PCR. The sample has fewer than 600,000 clones, approximately 79% seen once. Sample: PBMCs. Receptors were obtained from a woman in her 40s in good health. Some clones in this sample may be carry-over from other donors' samples.

This chain links TRBV10-2 with TRBJ2-1; 11 bases agree with TRBD2. The CDR3 has 13 amino acids. Germline assignment: CDR1 WSHSY and CDR2 SAAADI. The V and J ends lost 10 bases and 5 bases, in that order; junction bases with no gene match: 4. CDR3 nucleotides: TGCGCCACCTTGGGACTAGCGGACAATGAGCAGTTCTTC. As protein: CATLGLADNEQFF.

In the case of this clone: Different DNA sequences within this sample yield the same CDR3. This chain joins TRBV30 and TRBJ1-1; D not resolved. The CDR3 is 14 amino acids. Looked up from germline, CDR1 is GTSNPN and CDR2 is SVGIG (reference sequence). Trimming left V 0 bases short and J 1 base short, with 9 bases between. The CDR3 DNA sequence: TGTGCCTGGAGTGTATTAGGCAGGAACACTGAAGCTTTCTTT. Translation: CAWSVLGRNTEAFF.

The chain joins TRBV5-4 to TRBJ1-1; 8 bases fit TRBD1. In germline, CDR1 is SGHNT, CDR2 YYREEE (reference sequence). V gave up 0 bases and J gave up 6 bases; unmatched junction bases: 7. The CDR3 covers 15 residues. In nucleotides, the CDR3 is TGTGCCAGCAGCTTGGAGGGGGGACAGGCGCCTGAAGCTTTCTTT. It translates to CASSLEGGQAPEAFF.

The CDR3 DNA is TGTGCCAGCTACCCTAGCGGGAGGGCCGTTTACACCGGGGAGCTGTTTTTT. Translated, it gives CASYPSGRAVYTGELFF. This chain connects TRBV28 to TRBJ2-2; 12 bases agree with TRBD2. Germline assignment: CDR1 MDHEN and CDR2 SYDVKM. V shed 8 bases, J shed 3 bases, and the junction held 10 bases outside the gene matches. This CDR3 contains 17 residues. Full variable domain (remainder filled in from reference TRBV28 and TRBJ2-2): DVKVTQSSRYLVKRTGEKVFLECVQDMDHENMFWYRQDPGLGLRLIYFSYDVKMKEKGDIPEGYSVSREKKERFSLILESASTNQTSMYLCASYPSGRAVYTGELFFGEGSRLTVL.

CDR3 DNA sequence: TGTGCCAGCAGTTTGCCGCGGGAGTTGGGAAACGAGCAGTACTTC. This codes for CASSLPRELGNEQYF. The genes are TRBV28 and TRBJ2-7, with 7 bases lining up with TRBD2. The CDR3 covers 15 residues. Trimming at V came to 3 bases and at J to 5 bases, leaving 10 bases not matched to a gene. Germline V gives CDR1 MDHEN, CDR2 SYDVKM.

The chain is built from TRBV7-9 and TRBJ2-1; D might be TRBD2 (6 bases). CDR3 length: 17 amino acids. Per germline, CDR1 SEHNR and CDR2 FQNEAQ (reference sequence). Trimming left V 0 bases short and J 0 bases short, with 12 bases between. The CDR3 sequence: CASSLALAQYSYNEQFF. The CDR3 bases are TGTGCCAGCAGCTTAGCACTAGCCCAATACTCCTACAATGAGCAGTTCTTC.

This clone was found a few times. V usage is TRBV18 and J usage is TRBJ1-6; possible D gene TRBD1, 5 bases. Between the trimmed V and J ends, which lost 4 bases and 6 bases, there was a span of 7 bases. CDR3 length: 13 amino acids. The germline CDR1 and CDR2 sequences are KGHSH and LQKENI. The CDR3 nucleotides are TGTGCCAGCTCACGAGACAGTAATTCACCCCTCCACTTT. Protein: CASSRDSNSPLHF.

The chain employs TRBV4-2 and TRBJ2-5; D is ambiguous. The J call could be wrong; TRBJ2-7 is a better fit for the DNA end. The CDR3 has 15 amino acids. The V gene's germline CDR1 is LGHNA and CDR2 YNFKEQ. Written as DNA, the CDR3 is TGTGCCAGCAGCCAAGATTCGTCCGGGTACTACGAGCAGTACTTC. Amino acids: CASSQDSSGYYEQYF.

J is TRBJ2-3 and V is TRBV7-2; 10 bases are shared with TRBD1. Looked up from germline, CDR1 is SGHTA and CDR2 is FQGNSA. This CDR3 region has 16 residues. The junction had 9 bases not matched to a gene; V was cut back by 2 bases and J by 7 bases. The CDR3 DNA reads TGTGCCAGCAGCTTACGAGCGACAGGGGGCATGAATACGCAGTATTTT. This gives the protein CASSLRATGGMNTQYF.

The rearrangement joins TRBV27 to TRBJ1-2, with D perhaps TRBD1 (5 bases). Germline-derived CDR1 and CDR2 are MNHEY and SMNVEV (reference sequence). The CDR3 extends over 15 amino acids. V lost 1 base, J lost 7 bases, and 16 bases lay in between. CDR3 sequence (DNA): TGTGCCAGCAGTTTATTGTCCAGGGTTCGTGGTGGCTACACCTTC. Protein product: CASSLLSRVRGGYTF.

V and J are TRBV19 and TRBJ2-3; TRBD1 matches at 9 bases. Trimming cost V 5 bases and J 0 bases; bases outside gene matches: 18. Germline V lookup: CDR1 LNHDA, CDR2 SQIVND (reference sequence). This CDR3 comprises 20 residues. CDR3 sequence (DNA): TGTGCCAGTAGTTTCTTACCCAAAATTACCGGGACAGGGAGCACAGATACGCAGTATTTT. As protein: CASSFLPKITGTGSTDTQYF. Complete variable domain (other parts from reference TRBV19 and TRBJ2-3): DGGITQSPKYLFRKEGQNVTLSCEQNLNHDAMYWYRQDPGQGLRLIYYSQIVNDFQKGDIAEGYSVSREKKESFPLTVTSAQKNPTAFYLCASSFLPKITGTGSTDTQYFGPGTRLTVL.

Only one count was recorded for this clone. This chain uses TRBV28 with TRBJ2-7; D is perhaps TRBD1 (5 bases). The CDR3 length is 16 residues. Deletions cut 3 bases from V and 4 bases from J, with 19 bases between. Germline loops: CDR1 MDHEN, CDR2 SYDVKM. The CDR3 protein is CASSFVLGQRVYEQYF. The CDR3, as DNA: TGTGCCAGCAGTTTCGTCTTGGGGCAGCGAGTATACGAGCAGTACTTC.

Concerning this clone: Additional DNA sequences in this sample encode the identical CDR3. V is TRBV2 and J is TRBJ1-4; D might be TRBD1 (6 bases). Germline assignment: CDR1 SNHLY and CDR2 FYNNEI. The CDR3 sequence is 12 residues long. With 6 bases removed from V and 7 bases from J, the gap between germline ends came to 9 bases. The CDR3 here is CASRDRGEKLFF. CDR3 nucleotides: TGTGCCAGCAGGGACAGAGGTGAAAAACTGTTTTTT.

This sequence joins TRBV28 and TRBJ2-2, with a tentative D call TRBD1 (6 bases). Germline V gives CDR1 MDHEN, CDR2 SYDVKM. V gave up 2 bases and J gave up 4 bases, with 14 bases separating them. The CDR3 extends over 16 amino acids. The CDR3 loop is CASSLGTRAGTGELFF. CDR3 DNA sequence: TGTGCCAGCAGTTTAGGGACACGGGCTGGCACCGGGGAGCTGTTTTTT.

This clone was counted once. The DNA of the CDR3 is TGTGCCATCAGTGAAGCTCCTAGCGGAGACTACGAGCAGTACTTC. Its translation is CAISEAPSGDYEQYF. The chain employs TRBV10-3 and TRBJ2-7, with 7 bases lining up with TRBD2. V shed 3 bases, J shed 3 bases, and the junction held 8 bases outside the gene matches. This CDR3 has 15 amino acids. The germline CDR1 and CDR2 sequences are ENHRY and SYGVKD.

The chain is built from TRBV28 and TRBJ1-6; perhaps TRBD1 as D (6 bases). In germline, CDR1 is MDHEN, CDR2 SYDVKM. The CDR3 contains 16 residues. V gave up 3 bases and J gave up 9 bases, with 18 bases separating them. The CDR3 sequence is CASSLSGTPEGSPLHF. CDR3 nucleotide sequence: TGTGCCAGCAGTTTGAGCGGGACACCTGAGGGTTCACCCCTCCACTTT.

The chain recombines TRBV19 with TRBJ2-3, with D unresolved. Germline assignment: CDR1 LNHDA and CDR2 SQIVND (reference sequence). Trimming stripped 3 bases from V and 5 bases from J, with 18 bases between. The CDR3 has 16 residues. The CDR3 DNA sequence: TGTGCCAGTAGTATTGGGCGGACCTCTGCGAGAGATACGCAGTATTTT. Its protein product is CASSIGRTSARDTQYF.

This chain links TRBV4-3 with TRBJ1-6; D uncertain. Germline values: CDR1 LGHNA, CDR2 YSLEER. Trimming removed 5 bases from V and 0 bases from J, with 14 bases in between. The CDR3 is 17 residues long. The chain's CDR3 is CASSYAGYVSYNSPLHF. The DNA of the CDR3 is TGCGCCAGCAGCTACGCGGGCTACGTCTCCTATAATTCACCCCTCCACTTT.

The V gene is TRBV7-9, the J gene TRBJ1-5; D not certain. Germline V gene lookup returns CDR1 SEHNR and CDR2 FQNEAQ (reference sequence). V was clipped by 1 base and J by 0 bases, with 13 bases between them. The CDR3 runs to 17 residues. In DNA form, the CDR3 reads TGTGCCAGCAGCTTAGGGGTCGGGAGCCTTAGCAATCAGCCCCAGCATTTT. Translated, it gives CASSLGVGSLSNQPQHF.

The V and J genes are TRBV27 and TRBJ2-1; a weak D match, TRBD2 (6 bases). CDR3 length equals 16 residues. Germline V gene data show CDR1 as MNHEY and CDR2 as SMNVEV (reference sequence). The V and J ends lost 5 bases and 0 bases respectively, with 14 bases between them. CDR3 DNA: TGTGCCAGCAGTCCCCTCGGAGGGAGCTCCTACAATGAGCAGTTCTTC. It yields the protein CASSPLGGSSYNEQFF.

The chain carries TRBV6-5 and TRBJ2-5; D may correspond to TRBD1 or TRBD2 (7 bases each). This CDR3 has 14 residues. V was pared by 5 bases and J by 5 bases, with 15 bases between. Per the germline V gene, CDR1 is MNHEY and CDR2 is SVGAGI. The CDR3 bases are TGTGCCAGCAGTCGACAGGGAGGGGGGGAGACCCAGTACTTC. This encodes CASSRQGGGETQYF.

The rearrangement uses TRBV6-1 and TRBJ1-2; D is possibly TRBD1 (6 bases). Germline-derived CDR1 and CDR2 are MNHNS and SASEGT. Trimming took 3 bases from V and 2 from J, leaving 13 bases between them. The CDR3 spans 15 residues. The CDR3 DNA reads as TGTGCCAGCAGTGACACAGGGTTGGTGAACTATGGCTACACCTTC. It specifies CASSDTGLVNYGYTF.

This clone was seen a handful of times. The gene calls are TRBV30 and TRBJ2-2; 9 bases are a match to TRBD1. This CDR3 comprises 14 residues. Germline V gives CDR1 GTSNPN, CDR2 SVGIG (reference sequence). The junction had 9 bases not matched to a gene; V was cut back by 8 bases and J by 5 bases. The CDR3 coding sequence is TGTGCCCGTTTGGGGACAGGGTATACCGGGGAGCTGTTTTTT. Protein: CARLGTGYTGELFF.

The chain joins TRBV5-1 to TRBJ2-5, with 12 nucleotides matching TRBD2. Germline assignment: CDR1 SGHRS and CDR2 YFSETQ. This CDR3 has 15 amino acids. With V trimmed by 3 bases and J by 5 bases, 5 bases remained unmatched. This CDR3 is CASSSTSGSAETQYF. The CDR3 DNA reads as TGCGCCAGCAGCTCGACTAGCGGGAGTGCGGAGACCCAGTACTTC.

The chain uses TRBV5-1 and TRBJ2-5; 9 positions match TRBD2. The CDR3 has 15 amino acids. Per germline, CDR1 SGHRS and CDR2 YFSETQ. Trimming at V came to 3 bases and at J to 2 bases, leaving 5 bases not matched to a gene. Here the CDR3 DNA reads TGCGCCAGCAGCTCGGGACTAGCACTTCAAGAGACCCAGTACTTC. Its protein product is CASSSGLALQETQYF.